The present T cell receptor beta chain was sequenced within a study of blood T cell repertoires in COVID-19. This clone was detected once. Profiled with immunoSEQ multiplex PCR; TCRdb holds only in-frame clones, not every one. The table records roughly 250,000 clones, around 89% of them present only once. Participant-given clinical history determined each cohort assignment. Symptom resolution, clearance, or two negative PCRs marked donors in Cohort 3 as recovered. The CDR3 sequence is 19 residues long. Between the trimmed V and J ends, which lost 3 bases and 6 bases, there was a span of 24 bases. Germline CDR1 MDHEN, CDR2 SYDVKM.

The genes are TRBV28 and TRBJ2-6, with a weak D call TRBD1 (7 bases). The sequence was collected from a man aged 35 to 55 who had recovered from COVID-19. The sequenced sample consisted of PBMCs or T cells enriched from blood (not recorded which). The CDR3 coding sequence is TGTGCCAGCAGTTTGGGGTTCCAGGGGGGCGTTCTAACGGCCAACGTCCTGACTTTC. Translated, it gives CASSLGFQGGVLTANVLTF.